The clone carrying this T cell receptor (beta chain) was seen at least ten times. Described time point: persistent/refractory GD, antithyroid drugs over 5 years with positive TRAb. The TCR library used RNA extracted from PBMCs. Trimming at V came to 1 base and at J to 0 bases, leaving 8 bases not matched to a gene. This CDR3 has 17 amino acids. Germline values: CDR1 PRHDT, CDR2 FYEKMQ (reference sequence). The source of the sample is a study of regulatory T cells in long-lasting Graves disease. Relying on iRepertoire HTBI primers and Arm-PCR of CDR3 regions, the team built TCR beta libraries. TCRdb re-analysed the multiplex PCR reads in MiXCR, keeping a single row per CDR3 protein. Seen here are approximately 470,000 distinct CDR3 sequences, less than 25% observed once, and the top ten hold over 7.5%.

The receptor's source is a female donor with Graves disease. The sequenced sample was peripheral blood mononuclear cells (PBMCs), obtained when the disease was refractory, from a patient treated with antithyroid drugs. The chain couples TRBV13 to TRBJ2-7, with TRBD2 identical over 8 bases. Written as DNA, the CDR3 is TGTGCCAGCAGCTTAGAGTCACTAGCGGACAGCTCCTACGAGCAGTACTTC. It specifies CASSLESLADSSYEQYF.